The subject of this entry is one TCR beta chain. Antigen: not known. It was through 5'RACE template switching that TCR cDNA was made, with a universal primer site and UMIs added. TCRdb itself ran the 5' RACE reads through MiXCR, one entry per CDR3 protein. The table shows under 400,000 distinct CDR3 sequences, with around 13% occurring only once. This entry is derived from a study of T cells after yellow fever vaccination. Looking at the study overall: Those fractions that held only low numbers of cells were prepared using the SMART-Seq v4 Ultra Low Input RNA kit.

Trimming stripped 3 bases from V and 8 bases from J, with 13 bases between. The CDR3 has 12 residues. Germline V lookup: CDR1 DFQATT, CDR2 SNEGSKA (reference sequence). Findings and limits, study-wide: A secondary response was less intense yet reached its peak sooner, at day 5 versus 15. Researchers noted that a small share of clonotypes showed up in both CD4 and CD8 compartments.

The chain carries TRBV20-1 and TRBJ1-2, with unresolved D. The clonotype was recovered from a man between 18 and 35 years old who received the YFV17D yellow fever vaccine. The sample in question was CD4+ T cells sorted from PBMCs, obtained 15 days after the yellow fever booster vaccination. DNA of the CDR3: TGCAGTGCTAGGGAAGAGGTAGCCGGCTACACCTTC. Residues: CSAREEVAGYTF.